The 13 T cell receptor beta chains given below trace back to one sample, sequenced in a study of blood T cell repertoires in COVID-19. Libraries were prepared by immunoSEQ multiplex PCR; TCRdb keeps only in-frame clonotypes and omits some of them. This sample has tens of thousands of clones, with around 90% found just once. The source material was peripheral blood. The source is a woman aged 25 to 39 in a cohort sampled during active COVID-19.

The chain uses TRBV18 and TRBJ1-1; D is undetermined. Germline-derived CDR1 and CDR2 are KGHSH and LQKENI. The CDR3 is made up of 13 amino acids. With 3 bases removed from V and 3 bases from J, the gap between germline ends came to 8 bases. The CDR3 DNA reads as TGTGCCAGCTCACCTCCACAGTACACTGAAGCTTTCTTT. Residues: CASSPPQYTEAFF.

The gene calls are TRBV7-6 and TRBJ2-5, with 8 bases aligning to TRBD1. Germline CDR1 reads SGHVS; CDR2 reads FNYEAQ. V was clipped by 5 bases and J by 6 bases; unmatched bases: 14. The CDR3 consists of 16 residues. CDR3 coding DNA: TGTGCCAGCAGCCGTCGAGGCAGGGGGCCCTCCCAGACCCAGTACTTC. It is translated as CASSRRGRGPSQTQYF.

The chain recombines TRBV19 with TRBJ2-7; TRBD1 aligns across 7 bases. Per germline, CDR1 LNHDA and CDR2 SQIVND (reference sequence). V shed 10 bases and J 2 bases; nucleotides not matched to a gene: 5. CDR3 length equals 12 residues. CDR3 coding DNA: TGTGCCAACGCCGGGACAGCCTACGAGCAGTACTTC. Its translation: CANAGTAYEQYF. Full variable domain (remainder filled in from reference TRBV19 and TRBJ2-7): DGGITQSPKYLFRKEGQNVTLSCEQNLNHDAMYWYRQDPGQGLRLIYYSQIVNDFQKGDIAEGYSVSREKKESFPLTVTSAQKNPTAFYLCANAGTAYEQYFGPGTRLTVT.

The chain carries TRBV24-1 and TRBJ1-2; 8 positions match TRBD1. The CDR3 extends over 16 amino acids. The junction had 14 bases not matched to a gene; V was cut back by 4 bases and J by 8 bases. Germline V CDR1 and CDR2: KGHDR, SFDVKD. The CDR3 is CATSDSVDRGEDGYTF. The CDR3 DNA reads TGTGCCACCAGTGACTCCGTTGACAGGGGAGAGGACGGCTACACCTTC.

This chain joins TRBV7-3 and TRBJ1-1; D not resolved. The CDR3 runs to 15 residues. Deletions cut 0 bases from V and 8 bases from J, with 16 bases between. Germline V gives CDR1 SGHTA, CDR2 FQGTGA. The DNA for the CDR3 is TGTGCCAGCAGCTTAACGCCGGGGAGGGCCACCGAAGCTTTCTTT. Translation gives CASSLTPGRATEAFF.

CDR3 bases: TGTGCCAGCAGTTTTTCCGGCTACAATGAGCAGTTCTTC. It translates to CASSFSGYNEQFF. This chain links TRBV7-9 with TRBJ2-1; D is unresolved. The V end was cut by 6 bases, the J end by 3 bases, with 9 bases between. The V gene's germline CDR1 is SEHNR and CDR2 FQNEAQ (reference sequence). The CDR3 consists of 13 residues.

The chain links TRBV7-2 to TRBJ2-3, with 12 bases aligning to TRBD2. Germline trimming cut 1 base from V and 1 base from J; bases unmatched to any gene: 3. The CDR3 loop spans 17 amino acids. From germline, CDR1 is SGHTA and CDR2 FQGNSA. For the CDR3, the DNA is TGTGCCAGCAGCTTAGATTGGACTAGCGGGGGCACAGATACGCAGTATTTT. This gives the protein CASSLDWTSGGTDTQYF.

This clone was found once. The chain links TRBV29-1 to TRBJ2-5; no definite D call. The CDR3 is 12 residues long. Trimming took off 1 base at V and 5 bases at J, with 8 bases between the two ends. The V gene's germline CDR1 is SQVTM and CDR2 ANQGSEA. The CDR3 region is CSVEGWAETQYF. The CDR3 DNA reads TGCAGCGTTGAAGGTTGGGCGGAGACCCAGTACTTC.

The chain recombines TRBV3-1 (or the pseudogene TRBV3-2) with TRBJ2-3; maybe TRBD2 (6 bases). CDR3 length: 15 residues. V was trimmed by 2 bases and J by 4 bases, leaving 13 bases between them. The germline V gene has CDR1 LGHDT and CDR2 YNNKEL (reference sequence). The CDR3 is CASSQISGGADTQYF. DNA of the CDR3: TGTGCCAGCAGCCAAATTAGCGGCGGGGCAGATACGCAGTATTTT.

This chain connects TRBV7-9 to TRBJ2-7; 10 bases align to TRBD2. The J segment lost 1 base and the V segment lost 4 bases, leaving 7 bases of the junction unmatched. CDR1 is SEHNR and CDR2 is FQNEAQ in the germline V gene (reference sequence). The CDR3 is 16 residues long. CDR3 residues: CASSSQGTSASYEQYF. In nucleotides, the CDR3 is TGTGCCAGCAGCTCCCAAGGGACTAGCGCATCCTACGAGCAGTACTTC.

The chain has TRBV4-3 and TRBJ2-2; maybe TRBD2 (6 bases). The CDR3 has 17 residues. Trimming stripped 0 bases from V and 3 bases from J, with 14 bases between. Germline V lookup: CDR1 LGHNA, CDR2 YSLEER. CDR3 DNA sequence: TGCGCCAGCAGCCAAGACGGACTAATATCGGACACCGGGGAGCTGTTTTTT. Residues: CASSQDGLISDTGELFF.

The chain has TRBV4-3 and TRBJ2-3; 10 bases align to TRBD1. With 4 bases clipped from V and 2 bases from J, the junction kept 15 bases outside the gene matches. The CDR3 consists of 19 residues. CDR1 is LGHNA and CDR2 is YSLEER in the germline V gene. The CDR3 bases are TGCGCCAGCAGCCCCCACATTACCGGGACAGGGGACCTCACAGATACGCAGTATTTT. It is translated as CASSPHITGTGDLTDTQYF.

The chain combines TRBV15 with TRBJ2-5; D possibly corresponds to TRBD1 (5 bases). The germline CDR1 and CDR2 sequences are LNHNV and YYDKDF (reference sequence). The CDR3 runs 15 residues. Trimming stripped 3 bases from V and 1 base from J, with 12 bases between. CDR3 DNA sequence: TGTGCCACCAGCAGCTGGACAAACGGCCAAGAGACCCAGTACTTC. It codes for CATSSWTNGQETQYF.